The sequence of this T cell receptor beta chain was determined in a study of blood T cell repertoires in COVID-19. Methods used by the authors: It was from reference gene primer amplification that nucleated cell counts were estimated. The method was immunoSEQ multiplex PCR; TCRdb's version includes in-frame clones alone and lacks a portion of them. V and J calls and clone size are copied from that table; D and trimming were computed from the DNA. Seen here are over 150,000 clones, 87% observed once, and the top ten hold 2% to 2.5%. Note on this clone: The sample carries other DNA sequences with the same CDR3.

The ends were cut back, 0 bases at V and 1 base at J, with 7 bases in the middle. CDR3 length: 15 residues. Per germline, CDR1 ENHRY and CDR2 SYGVKD. This TCR came from a woman in her 30s who had recovered from COVID-19. The gene calls are TRBV10-3 and TRBJ1-5; D not resolved. Input material: PBMCs or T cells enriched from blood (not recorded which). CDR3 region: CAISESGGSNQPQHF. DNA of the CDR3: TGTGCCATCAGTGAGTCTGGAGGGAGCAATCAGCCCCAGCATTTT.